Sequencing of this TCR beta chain was carried out in a study of CD8+CD57+ T cells in acquired aplastic anemia (dated by TCRdb to the late 2010s). About the investigation overall: On average, sorted CD4+ and CD8+ cells yielded 3 to 4 ug of extracted DNA, with a range of roughly 0.18 to 27.4 ug. A CD8+CD57+ expansion meant a frequency higher than the mean frequency seen in healthy subjects.

Including the terminal cysteine and phenylalanine, the CDR3 comprises 14 residues. Only the CDR3 region is kept as DNA, spanning 42 bases read in frame from base 1. The germline V end is reduced by 5 bases and the J end by 2 bases; junction bases left unmatched: 5. Per the germline V gene, SGHTA is the CDR1 and FQGNSA is the CDR2. Flow cytometry had shown CD8+CD57+ cell expansion in the patients selected for sequencing. Every patient had severe acquired aplastic anemia, diagnosed using the International Study of Aplastic Anemia and Agranulocytosis and Camitta criteria. Patients had received no therapy at the time of blood sampling. In this study, sorted CD4+ and CD8+ T cells from the blood of healthy subjects and of severe aplastic anemia patients had their TCR repertoires deep-sequenced. In the USA, patient enrollment took place under clinicaltrials.gov protocols 00001620, 01623167, 00001397, 00071045, 00081523 and 00961064. Ficoll-Paque density gradient centrifugation was used to isolate peripheral blood mononuclear cells. Before DNA extraction, CD4+ and CD8+ T cells were sorted by FACS or by magnetic beads.

Paper-wide results and their limitations: Some 31 CD8+ CDR3 sequences were shared between patients and controls but appeared highly expressed in patients and within their immunodominant clones. No significant difference in CD8+ Simpson's diversity was found between patients and healthy controls (P=0.060).

Profiling of TCR beta VDJ combinations and CDR3 sequences used genomic DNA as the template. TCR repertoire sequencing was run on an Illumina HiSeq 2000. The published analysis was carried out like this. Repertoire assessment relied on Simpson's diversity index, CDR3 size and DJ length profiles, and TRBV/TRBJ rearrangement plots. Whichever DNA sequence was most abundant in the deep sequencing data was defined as the immunodominant clone. CDR3 amino acid sequences were checked for sharing between subjects and were compared against published repertoires and the VDJdb database. TCRdb trimmed public reads at Q25 via fastp, called clones via MiXCR and kept in-frame beta chains. Every entry covers one CDR3 protein and lists the most common genes and DNA from its rows. The V and J calls shown here were made by TCRdb, not taken from the authors' results. This sample is represented by about 160,000 distinct CDR3 sequences; 70% to 80% of them were singletons. In total, the top ten clones hold about 50% of the sample.

This clonotype was picked up a small number of times. The target of this receptor is not known. Base qualities were left out, and no much larger clone turns up one base away. This sequence was found in a human donor with aplastic anemia. The specimen sequenced was sorted CD4+, CD8+, or CD8+CD57+ T cells (not recorded which) from PBMCs. The chain couples TRBV7-2 to TRBJ2-5; 7 central bases correspond to TRBD2. The DNA sequence is TGTGCCAGCAGCCCGAGCGGGACTCAAGAGACCCAGTACTTC. This gives the protein CASSPSGTQETQYF.